One TCR beta chain is described in this entry. Its specificity is not known. One end of the junction varies from germline; a read error may be responsible. The PCR made use of 60 Vbeta and 13 Jbeta primers. Assay used: immunoSEQ multiplex PCR; TCRdb lists only in-frame clones, some missing. Of approximately 44,000 clones listed, 87% were seen once; the top ten hold around 8%. This entry comes from a study of cytomegalovirus exposure and HLA in healthy donors. Unrecorded immune exposures were likely, despite nominal health at sampling. The CDR3 has 14 amino acids. Germline lookup yields CDR1 SNHLY and CDR2 FYNNEI. General study results and limits: It was reported in a later analysis that an Asian-associated ancestry cluster showed fewer N-insertions than the 666-donor mean. It was in a later analysis that TCR association rates were seen to vary by HLA locus, highest for DRB1 and lowest for HLA-C.

The sequencing input was PBMCs. The chain recombines TRBV2 with TRBJ1-2; a possible D gene is TRBD1 (5 bases). The clonotype was recovered from a woman aged 40 to 49 in good health and CMV-seropositive. In nucleotides, the CDR3 is TGTGCCAGCAGACTCCTTGGGGGGGAGTATGGCCACACCTTC. This codes for CASRLLGGEYGHTF.